This record covers a single T cell receptor (beta chain). The germline V gene encodes CDR1 MGHDK and CDR2 SYGVNS. The CDR3 runs to 18 residues. Unmatched junction bases numbered 15, after V lost 4 bases and J lost 6 bases. Assay used: immunoSEQ multiplex PCR; TCRdb lists only in-frame clones, some missing. This table has more than 300,000 clones, approximately 95% appearing once. The entry originates in a study of shared T cell receptors in the human thymus. The specimen sequenced was thymocytes. This chain joins TRBV25-1 and TRBJ1-3; TRBD1 aligns across 10 bases. The TCR was taken from a human donor. As DNA, the CDR3 is TGTGCCAGCAGTGCCCCAAGACCGGGACAGGGGTATGAAAACACCATATATTTT. Translated: CASSAPRPGQGYENTIYF. Based on the CDR3 plus reference TRBV25-1 and TRBJ1-3, the full variable domain is EADIYQTPRYLVIGTGKKITLECSQTMGHDKMYWYQQDPGMELHLIHYSYGVNSTEKGDLSSESTVSRIRTEHFPLTLESARPSHTSQYLCASSAPRPGQGYENTIYFGEGSWLTVV.